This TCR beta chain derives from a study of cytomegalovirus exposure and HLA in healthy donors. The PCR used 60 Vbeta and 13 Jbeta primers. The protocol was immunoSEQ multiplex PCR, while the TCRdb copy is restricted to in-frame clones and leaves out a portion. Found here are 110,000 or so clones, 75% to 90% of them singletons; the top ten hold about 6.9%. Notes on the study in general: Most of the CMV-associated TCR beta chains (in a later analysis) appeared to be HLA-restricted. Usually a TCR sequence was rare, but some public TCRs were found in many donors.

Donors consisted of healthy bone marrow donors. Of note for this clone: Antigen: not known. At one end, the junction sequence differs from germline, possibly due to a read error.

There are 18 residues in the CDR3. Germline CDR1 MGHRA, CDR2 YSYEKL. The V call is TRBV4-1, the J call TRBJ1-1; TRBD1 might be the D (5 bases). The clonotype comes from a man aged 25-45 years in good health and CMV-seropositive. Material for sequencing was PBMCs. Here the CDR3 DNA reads TGCGCCAGCAGCCATAACAGGTTCCGTCTAGAAAAAAACACTGAAACTTTCTTT. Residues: CASSHNRFRLEKNTETFF.